What follows describes a single T cell receptor (beta chain). This record comes from a study of tumor-infiltrating lymphocytes in primary liver carcinoma. The overall study: Tumors, staged T1-T3 N0M0, spanned about 4.2 to 11 cm.

Production of TCR beta cDNA used around 500 ng total RNA together with a constant-region primer. Slightly modified ARM-PCR with three nested multiplex PCR rounds yielded TCR beta libraries. TRBV1-TRBV30 forward primers paired with a C-beta reverse primer were used in the first two PCR rounds, which ran approximately 11 cycles each. MiXCR was run by TCRdb on the multiplex PCR reads, yielding one entry per CDR3 protein. Altogether about 120,000 distinct CDR3 sequences are present, roughly 70% being singletons, with the ten largest covering 8.1%. The CDR3 spans 18 residues. Germline CDR1 SEHNR, CDR2 FQNEAQ (reference sequence). Trimming cost V 7 bases and J 9 bases, with 28 bases left between them. Starting material for RNA and DNA co-extraction consisted of roughly 17-31 mg of unsorted bulk tissue.

This chain joins TRBV7-9 and TRBJ1-6, with a tentative D call TRBD1 (6 bases). The sequencing sample was made of tumor-adjacent normal liver tissue. This clonotype was sampled from a woman aged 60-75 years with primary liver carcinoma and hepatitis B virus infection. CDR3 amino acids: CASNSPGARSKNTSPLHF. As DNA, the CDR3 is TGTGCCAGCAACTCTCCGGGGGCCCGGTCCAAAAATACTTCACCCCTCCACTTT.